The present entry profiles one T cell receptor beta chain with its context. Its antigen is currently unknown. This sample is part of a study of cytomegalovirus exposure and HLA in healthy donors. This table comes from immunoSEQ multiplex PCR, and its TCRdb copy is limited to in-frame clones, with some not included. The data contain fewer than 350,000 clones, around 89% of them singletons. Study results and limitations: Listed as cytomegalovirus-associated were around 160 TCR beta chains. Confirmation was obtained in vitro that three CMV-associated chains are specific for CMV antigens. Some public TCRs appeared in many individuals, while most sequences were rare.

V was cut by 0 bases and J by 9 bases, with 6 bases left in between. Germline V gene sequence: CDR1 SNHLY, CDR2 FYNNEI. The CDR3 runs 12 residues. The validation cohort, a group of around 120 subjects, included the donors and was separate from the approximately 660-subject first cohort. The sequenced sample was PBMCs. The chain combines TRBV2 with TRBJ2-1; perhaps TRBD1 as D (6 bases). The clonotype was recovered from a woman aged 18-35 years in good health and CMV-seronegative. Written as DNA, the CDR3 is TGTGCCAGCAGTGAAGCAGGGGGTGAGCAGTTCTTC. Translated: CASSEAGGEQFF. Full variable domain (outside the CDR3, taken from reference TRBV2 and TRBJ2-1): EPEVTQTPSHQVTQMGQEVILRCVPISNHLYFYWYRQILGQKVEFLVSFYNNEISEKSEIFDDQFSVERPDGSNFTLKIRSTKLEDSAMYFCASSEAGGEQFFGPGTRLTVL.